The 25 T cell receptor beta chains reported below all come from one sample, sequenced in a study of cytomegalovirus exposure and HLA in healthy donors. Primers: 60 Vbeta forward and 13 Jbeta reverse. The protocol was immunoSEQ multiplex PCR, while the TCRdb copy is restricted to in-frame clones and leaves out a portion. The data contain 100,000 to 150,000 clones, about 80% of them singletons. The sample taken for sequencing was PBMCs. The receptors come from a man aged 25 to 40 in good health and CMV-seropositive.

This chain uses TRBV9 with TRBJ2-7, with 7 nucleotides matching TRBD2. V dropped 0 bases and J dropped 6; count of bases not matched to a gene: 6. The CDR3 is 14 amino acids. Per germline, CDR1 SGDLS and CDR2 YYNGEE. The CDR3 spells CASSVAGREGEQYF. The CDR3 nucleotides are TGTGCCAGCAGCGTAGCCGGCAGGGAGGGCGAGCAGTACTTC. Using reference TRBV9 and TRBJ2-7 for the parts outside the CDR3, the full variable domain is DSGVTQTPKHLITATGQRVTLRCSPRSGDLSVYWYQQSLDQGLQFLIQYYNGEERAKGNILERFSAQQFPDLHSELNLSSLELGDSALYFCASSVAGREGEQYFGPGTRLTVT.

The chain couples TRBV27 to TRBJ1-1, with D possibly TRBD1 on 5 matching bases. Germline CDR1 is MNHEY and CDR2 is SMNVEV (reference sequence). V was trimmed by 2 bases and J by 4 bases, leaving 14 bases between them. The CDR3 length is 15 residues. CDR3: CASSLGTQFGTEAFF. In DNA, the CDR3 is TGTGCCAGCAGTTTAGGGACTCAGTTTGGCACTGAAGCTTTCTTT.

In this sample, this clone turned up many times. This chain joins TRBV19 and TRBJ1-5, with D unclear. The CDR3 contains 17 residues. Germline CDR1 and CDR2: LNHDA and SQIVND (reference sequence). Trimming removed 5 bases from V and 2 bases from J, with 19 bases in between. The CDR3 loop reads CASSLNLGSQGNQPQHF. The DNA of the CDR3 is TGTGCCAGTAGTTTAAATTTGGGGAGTCAGGGCAATCAGCCCCAGCATTTT. Full variable domain (outside the CDR3, taken from reference TRBV19 and TRBJ1-5): DGGITQSPKYLFRKEGQNVTLSCEQNLNHDAMYWYRQDPGQGLRLIYYSQIVNDFQKGDIAEGYSVSREKKESFPLTVTSAQKNPTAFYLCASSLNLGSQGNQPQHFGDGTRLSIL.

J is TRBJ2-1 and V is TRBV6-1; perhaps TRBD1 as D (6 bases). V was shortened by 3 bases and J by 8 bases, with 8 bases between the two germline ends. Germline CDR1 reads MNHNS; CDR2 reads SASEGT. The CDR3 runs 12 residues. The CDR3: CASSDWTDEQFF. In DNA, the CDR3 is TGTGCCAGCAGTGATTGGACAGATGAGCAGTTCTTC.

The V call is TRBV6-5, the J call TRBJ1-5, with 8 bases lining up with TRBD1. Trimming at V came to 5 bases and at J to 4 bases, leaving 7 bases not matched to a gene. This CDR3 contains 15 residues. Germline-derived CDR1 and CDR2 are MNHEY and SVGAGI. CDR3 region: CASSLGTGFNQPQHF. The CDR3 coding sequence is TGTGCCAGCAGTCTCGGGACAGGATTTAATCAGCCCCAGCATTTT.

The V gene is TRBV10-3, the J gene TRBJ1-6, with a possible D match to TRBD1 (5 bases). Trimming took 3 bases from V and 5 from J, leaving 11 bases between them. CDR3 length equals 15 residues. Per germline, CDR1 ENHRY and CDR2 SYGVKD. In DNA form, the CDR3 reads TGTGCCATCAGTGATAGTACAGGTCATAATTCACCCCTCCACTTT. It is translated as CAISDSTGHNSPLHF.

This clone was picked up a small number of times. V usage is TRBV5-1 and J usage is TRBJ1-1; weak D call: TRBD1 (5 bases). CDR3 length: 16 amino acids. Germline loops: CDR1 SGHRS, CDR2 YFSETQ. Between the trimmed V and J ends, which lost 4 bases and 0 bases, there was a span of 16 bases. CDR3 nucleotide sequence: TGCGCCAGCAGCCCCAGGAGGGGAACAGTGAACACTGAAGCTTTCTTT. This translates into CASSPRRGTVNTEAFF.

The V gene is TRBV4-1, the J gene TRBJ1-5, with D unclear. The CDR3 consists of 13 residues. The V end lost 2 bases, the J end lost 7 bases, and 9 bases lay between the germline ends. Germline values: CDR1 MGHRA, CDR2 YSYEKL. The CDR3 region has the DNA TGCGCCAGCAGCCAACAAGGGAGACAGCCCCAGCATTTT. This sequence encodes CASSQQGRQPQHF.

This chain connects TRBV2 to TRBJ1-2, with no clear D. This CDR3 has 13 amino acids. V was shortened by 6 bases and J by 4 bases, with 12 bases between the two germline ends. Per the germline V gene, CDR1 is SNHLY and CDR2 is FYNNEI. DNA for the CDR3: TGTGCCAGCAGGGCCGGGGAGACCTATGGCTACACCTTC. This codes for CASRAGETYGYTF.

V gene TRBV15 combines with J gene TRBJ2-5, with D hard to call. Germline V gene sequence: CDR1 LNHNV, CDR2 YYDKDF (reference sequence). The V gene lost 1 base and the J gene lost 5 bases, with 2 bases spanning the gap. This CDR3 is 11 amino acids long. The CDR3 region has the DNA TGTGCCACCAGCAGAGCGGAGACCCAGTACTTC. Translating gives CATSRAETQYF.

The CDR3 region is CASNTDTLLTGELFF. Here the CDR3 DNA reads TGCGCCAGCAATACAGACACACTTCTTACCGGGGAGCTGTTTTTT. V usage is TRBV5-1 and J usage is TRBJ2-2; D is undetermined. The V and J ends lost 6 bases and 5 bases respectively, with 17 bases between them. The CDR3 length is 15 residues. Germline V gene lookup returns CDR1 SGHRS and CDR2 YFSETQ. Full variable domain (outside the CDR3, taken from reference TRBV5-1 and TRBJ2-2): KAGVTQTPRYLIKTRGQQVTLSCSPISGHRSVSWYQQTPGQGLQFLFEYFSETQRNKGNFPGRFSGRQFSNSRSEMNVSTLELGDSALYLCASNTDTLLTGELFFGEGSRLTVL.

This clone was counted a few times. V usage is TRBV9 and J usage is TRBJ2-7, with TRBD1 matching over 10 bases. The V segment lost 0 bases and the J segment 6 bases; nucleotides outside the gene matches: 9. There are 16 residues in the CDR3. Germline CDR1 SGDLS, CDR2 YYNGEE. The CDR3 nucleotides are TGTGCCAGCAGCGTAGCTACAGGGGACAGGGGCTCCGAGCAGTACTTC. It is translated as CASSVATGDRGSEQYF.

The CDR3 reads CSSRLQMNTEAFF. The CDR3 DNA is TGCAGCTCCCGACTCCAGATGAACACTGAAGCTTTCTTT. The chain links TRBV29-1 to TRBJ1-1, with D uncertain. CDR3 length equals 13 residues. Germline CDR1 SQVTM, CDR2 ANQGSEA. Trimming took 8 bases from V and 0 from J, leaving 13 bases between them.

This clone was seen a few times. This chain links TRBV4-1 with TRBJ2-2; maybe TRBD2 (6 bases). Germline assignment: CDR1 MGHRA and CDR2 YSYEKL. The CDR3 is made up of 13 amino acids. Trimming removed 6 bases from V and 6 bases from J, with 11 bases in between. In nucleotides, the CDR3 is TGCGCCAGCAGTCCCGGGGGTTCCGGGGAGCTGTTTTTT. Protein: CASSPGGSGELFF.

This chain joins TRBV11-2 and TRBJ2-3; 7 bases match TRBD2. Trimming removed 5 bases from V and 2 bases from J; junction bases left unmatched: 10. The CDR3 extends over 16 amino acids. The germline CDR1 and CDR2 sequences are SGHAT and FQNNGV. CDR3 region: CASSGRAGSFTDTQYF. The CDR3 DNA reads as TGTGCCAGCAGCGGGAGAGCGGGGTCCTTCACAGATACGCAGTATTTT.

This sequence joins TRBV10-3 and TRBJ2-1; no definite D call. The CDR3 runs 13 residues. Germline lookup yields CDR1 ENHRY and CDR2 SYGVKD. Trimming removed 3 bases at V and 6 bases at J, with 9 bases between. For the CDR3, the DNA is TGTGCCATCAGTGACGGGTTGGGCAATGAGCAGTTCTTC. This translates into CAISDGLGNEQFF.

The chain uses TRBV7-9 and TRBJ2-5; no reliable D call. Germline V gene data show CDR1 as SEHNR and CDR2 as FQNEAQ (reference sequence). V was clipped by 5 bases and J by 4 bases, with 8 bases between them. This CDR3 is 12 amino acids long. The CDR3 loop reads CASSPVGETQYF. For the CDR3, the DNA is TGTGCCAGCAGCCCGGTTGGAGAGACCCAGTACTTC.

This clone was recorded only once. CDR3 amino acids: CASSVAGTGSSPLHF. The CDR3 coding sequence is TGTGCCAGCAGCGTAGCCGGGACAGGGAGTTCACCCCTCCACTTT. V and J are TRBV9 and TRBJ1-6; 9 nucleotides line up with TRBD1. From germline, CDR1 is SGDLS and CDR2 YYNGEE. There are 15 residues in the CDR3. J was trimmed by 9 bases and V by 0 bases; bases with no gene match: 4.

The chain is built from TRBV19 and TRBJ2-4; TRBD1 aligns across 10 bases. The germline gives CDR1 LNHDA, CDR2 SQIVND (reference sequence). The CDR3 spans 16 residues. With V trimmed by 4 bases and J by 3 bases, 6 bases remained unmatched. CDR3 loop: CASSTGTGDLKNIQYF. CDR3 in DNA: TGTGCCAGTAGTACCGGGACAGGGGACCTCAAAAACATTCAGTACTTC.

The chain couples TRBV29-1 to TRBJ2-1; 14 nucleotides line up with TRBD2. The germline V gene encodes CDR1 SQVTM and CDR2 ANQGSEA. The CDR3 has 18 residues. Germline trimming cut 7 bases from V and 0 bases from J; bases unmatched to any gene: 11. The CDR3 DNA reads TGCAGCGGACTCGGACTAGCGGGGGGCCTTAGCTCCTACAATGAGCAGTTCTTC. Its translation: CSGLGLAGGLSSYNEQFF.

The V gene is TRBV21-1, the J gene TRBJ1-3; the table's D call of TRBD1 was not tested on the DNA. TRBV21-1 is deemed a pseudogene. There are 17 residues in the CDR3. CDR3 protein: CASSPTGQGLSGNTIYF. In DNA form, the CDR3 reads TGTGCCAGCAGCCCAACGGGACAGGGGTTAAGCGGAAACACCATATATTTT.

The genes are TRBV10-3 and TRBJ2-3; the D gene is possibly TRBD2 (7 bases). Trimming removed 7 bases from V and 2 bases from J, with 19 bases in between. CDR3 length: 16 amino acids. CDR1 is ENHRY and CDR2 is SYGVKD in the germline V gene. In nucleotides, the CDR3 is TGTGCCATCACCAGAGGGGGAGCGGGGTACACAGATACGCAGTATTTT. The encoded protein is CAITRGGAGYTDTQYF.

This chain connects TRBV18 to TRBJ2-5; a possible D gene is TRBD1 (5 bases). The CDR3 has 13 residues. Germline CDR1 and CDR2: KGHSH and LQKENI. Trimming stripped 2 bases from V and 4 bases from J, with 8 bases between. The CDR3: CASSPGQRETQYF. The CDR3 DNA reads as TGTGCCAGCTCACCAGGACAACGAGAGACCCAGTACTTC.

The genes are TRBV21-1 and TRBJ2-7; TRBD2 is the table's D call and was not checked against the DNA. TRBV21-1 is classified as a pseudogene. The CDR3 loop spans 14 amino acids. Here the CDR3 DNA reads TGTGCCAGCAGCAAAGCTCCAGCGAACTACGAGCAGTACTTC. It is translated as CASSKAPANYEQYF.

The chain joins TRBV6-5 to TRBJ1-1; D is undetermined. In germline, CDR1 is MNHEY, CDR2 SVGAGI. CDR3 length: 10 residues. V lost 5 bases, J lost 8 bases, and 6 bases lay in between. The CDR3 here is CASSEWEAFF. For the CDR3, the DNA is TGTGCCAGCAGTGAGTGGGAAGCTTTCTTT.